The 9 T cell receptor beta chains in this list originate from one sample, sequenced in a study of cytomegalovirus exposure and HLA in healthy donors. Primers for the PCR totalled 60 Vbeta and 13 Jbeta. Here immunoSEQ multiplex PCR was the method, and the copy in TCRdb shows in-frame clones only, minus some. The sample holds 30,000 to 40,000 clones, about three fifths seen once. Sequencing used PBMCs. The receptors shown here come from a man aged 50 to 59 in good health and CMV-seropositive.

This sequence joins TRBV29-1 and TRBJ2-5; 12 bases map to TRBD2. V shed 2 bases, J shed 1 base, and the junction held 11 bases outside the gene matches. The germline CDR1 and CDR2 sequences are SQVTM and ANQGSEA. CDR3 length: 18 residues. CDR3 nucleotide sequence: TGCAGCGTTGAAAAGAGGAGTACTAGCGGGAGGCCCCAAGAGACCCAGTACTTC. Translating it yields CSVEKRSTSGRPQETQYF.

The table lists this clone with a few counts. The chain uses TRBV6-1 and TRBJ2-1; D remains ambiguous. V was shortened by 10 bases and J by 15 bases, with 22 bases between the two germline ends. Germline CDR1 and CDR2: MNHNS and SASEGT. The CDR3 runs 12 residues. The CDR3 sequence is CANAPISPGLFF. CDR3 DNA sequence: TGTGCCAACGCACCGATATCGCCGGGTCTGTTCTTC.

The chain recombines TRBV6-1 with TRBJ2-5, with 10 bases identical to TRBD1. This CDR3 is built from 15 residues. With 8 bases clipped from V and 5 bases from J, the junction kept 11 bases outside the gene matches. From germline, CDR1 is MNHNS and CDR2 SASEGT. The CDR3 region is CASSEATGGGETQYF. The CDR3 DNA reads as TGTGCCAGCTCAGAAGCGACAGGGGGCGGCGAGACCCAGTACTTC.

V usage is TRBV15 and J usage is TRBJ1-2; 7 bases agree with TRBD1. The CDR3 contains 15 residues. CDR1 is LNHNV, CDR2 YYDKDF, per germline (reference sequence). Trimming cost V 5 bases and J 2 bases; bases outside gene matches: 8. This CDR3 reads CATSPRQGANYGYTF. In DNA, the CDR3 is TGTGCCACCAGCCCACGACAGGGCGCAAACTATGGCTACACCTTC.

J is TRBJ2-1 and V is TRBV28; 9 nucleotides line up with TRBD2. Germline loops: CDR1 MDHEN, CDR2 SYDVKM. There are 15 residues in the CDR3. After removal of 7 bases from V and 6 bases from J, the junction contained 10 bases not matched to a gene. The CDR3, as DNA: TGTGCCAGCAACCCTTTGGGACTAGCCGGCAATGAGCAGTTCTTC. It translates to CASNPLGLAGNEQFF. Drawing the rest from reference TRBV28 and TRBJ2-1, the complete variable domain is DVKVTQSSRYLVKRTGEKVFLECVQDMDHENMFWYRQDPGLGLRLIYFSYDVKMKEKGDIPEGYSVSREKKERFSLILESASTNQTSMYLCASNPLGLAGNEQFFGPGTRLTVL.

The chain joins TRBV6-5 to TRBJ1-6; TRBD1 aligns across 9 bases. CDR1 MNHEY and CDR2 SVGAGI come from the germline V gene. V gave up 2 bases and J gave up 10 bases; unmatched junction bases: 6. CDR3 size: 15 residues. For the CDR3, the DNA is TGTGCCAGCAGTTACACACAGGGGGCATGGTCACCCCTCCACTTT. Its translation is CASSYTQGAWSPLHF.

This clone has just a few counts. J is TRBJ1-5 and V is TRBV6-1, with 8 bases identical to TRBD1. V gave up 6 bases and J gave up 6 bases; unmatched junction bases: 7. Germline V gene lookup returns CDR1 MNHNS and CDR2 SASEGT. CDR3 length: 14 amino acids. DNA of the CDR3: TGTGCCAGCAGATTACAGGGGGGGCCTCAGCCCCAGCATTTT. Its protein product is CASRLQGGPQPQHF.

The chain combines TRBV27 with TRBJ1-1, with D perhaps matching TRBD1 (5 bases). Germline assignment: CDR1 MNHEY and CDR2 SMNVEV (reference sequence). CDR3 length: 14 residues. V was clipped by 6 bases and J by 1 base, with 12 bases between them. CDR3: CASSLSQGNTEAFF. The CDR3 nucleotides are TGTGCCAGCAGCCTCAGCCAGGGGAACACTGAAGCTTTCTTT.

The chain recombines TRBV5-1 with TRBJ2-5, with D perhaps TRBD2 (5 bases). Trimming took 1 base from V and 4 from J, leaving 8 bases between them. Germline V gives CDR1 SGHRS, CDR2 YFSETQ. The CDR3 contains 13 residues. The DNA of the CDR3 is TGCGCCAGCAGCTTGACTAGTCTAGAGACCCAGTACTTC. Encoded protein: CASSLTSLETQYF.